The sequence of this T cell receptor beta chain was determined in a study of graft-versus-host responses after intestinal transplantation. Background on the study: Anti-thymocyte globulin was used for induction in all recipients, who then took tacrolimus and steroids for around 3 years. Findings and caveats of the study: Individuals who had graft-donor T cell macrochimerism had allografts that showed high graft-versus-host to host-versus-graft clonal ratios.

As regards this clone: Its antigen is still unknown.

The CDR3 consists of 15 residues. The junction had 2 bases not matched to a gene; V was cut back by 3 bases and J by 0 bases. Germline CDR1 and CDR2: KGHSH and LQKENI. Using immunoSEQ multiplex PCR, the repertoire was profiled, and TCRdb retains in-frame clones only, with some absent. The sample has some 90,000 clones; roughly 80% are singletons. The source of this sequence is a human donor who received an intestinal transplant. This chain links TRBV18 with TRBJ2-3; 8 bases map to TRBD1. This material consisted of unstimulated CD4+ T cells sorted from spleen or lymph node cells, taken before intestinal transplant. Written as DNA, the CDR3 is TGTGCCAGCTCACCGGGACAGGTGAGCACAGATACGCAGTATTTT. This codes for CASSPGQVSTDTQYF.